The source of this T cell receptor (beta chain) is a study of cytomegalovirus exposure and HLA in healthy donors. Trimming stripped 2 bases from V and 4 bases from J, with 5 bases between. Germline values: CDR1 MNHEY, CDR2 SVGAGI. The CDR3 sequence is 13 residues long. The PCR contained 60 Vbeta and 13 Jbeta primers. Profiled with immunoSEQ multiplex PCR; TCRdb holds only in-frame clones, not every one. This sample has approximately 150,000 clones; about two thirds occur once, and the top ten carry 2% to 2.5%. In this sample, this clone turned up a few times. The target antigen is unknown. Findings and caveats of the study: In vitro, a few CMV-associated chains proved specific for CMV antigens. In an earlier analysis, in approximately 570 donors, most V segments appeared productive either ~87% or ~30% of the time. Later analysis showed TCR association rates varying by HLA locus, highest for DRB1 and lowest for HLA-C. Researchers had no immune exposure information except CMV serostatus available.

The clonotype comes from a human donor in good health. The sequenced sample was PBMCs. V gene TRBV6-5 combines with J gene TRBJ2-2; unclear D gene. CDR3 coding DNA: TGTGCCAGCAGTTACCCTTCCACCGGGGAGCTGTTTTTT. Translating gives CASSYPSTGELFF.